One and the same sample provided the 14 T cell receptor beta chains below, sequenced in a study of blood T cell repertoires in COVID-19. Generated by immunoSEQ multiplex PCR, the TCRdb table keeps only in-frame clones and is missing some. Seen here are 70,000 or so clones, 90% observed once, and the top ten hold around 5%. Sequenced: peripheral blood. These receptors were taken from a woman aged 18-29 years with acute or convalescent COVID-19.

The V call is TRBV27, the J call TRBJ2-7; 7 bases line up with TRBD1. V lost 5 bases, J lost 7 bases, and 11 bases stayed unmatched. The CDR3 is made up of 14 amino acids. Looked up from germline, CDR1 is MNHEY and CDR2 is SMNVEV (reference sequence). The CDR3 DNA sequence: TGTGCCAGCAGTACGGGACAGACCACTGGGGAGCAGTACTTC. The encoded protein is CASSTGQTTGEQYF.

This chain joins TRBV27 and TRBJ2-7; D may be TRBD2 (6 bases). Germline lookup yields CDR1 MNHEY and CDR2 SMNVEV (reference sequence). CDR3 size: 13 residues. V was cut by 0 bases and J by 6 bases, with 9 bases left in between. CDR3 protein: CASSLSRLGEQYF. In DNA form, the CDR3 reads TGTGCCAGCAGTTTATCCCGACTAGGCGAGCAGTACTTC.

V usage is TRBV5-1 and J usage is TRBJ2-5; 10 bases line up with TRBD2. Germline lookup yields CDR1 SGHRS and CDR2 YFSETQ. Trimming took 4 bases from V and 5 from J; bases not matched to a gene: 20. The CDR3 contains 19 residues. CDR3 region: CASSPAAGGSDPREETQYF. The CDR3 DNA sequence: TGCGCCAGCAGCCCAGCAGCGGGGGGGTCAGATCCGCGGGAGGAGACCCAGTACTTC.

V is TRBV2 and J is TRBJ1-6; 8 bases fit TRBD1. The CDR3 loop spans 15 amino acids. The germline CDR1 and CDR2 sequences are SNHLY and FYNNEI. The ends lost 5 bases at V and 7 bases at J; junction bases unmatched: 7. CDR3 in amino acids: CASSPRTGRNSPLHF. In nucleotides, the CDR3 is TGTGCCAGCAGTCCTAGGACAGGGCGGAATTCACCCCTCCACTTT.

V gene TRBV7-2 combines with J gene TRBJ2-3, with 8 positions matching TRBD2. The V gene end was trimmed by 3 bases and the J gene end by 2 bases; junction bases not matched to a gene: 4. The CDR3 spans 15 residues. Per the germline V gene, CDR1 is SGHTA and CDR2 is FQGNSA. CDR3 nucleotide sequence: TGTGCCAGCAGCTTCGCGGGGGGCCTCACAGATACGCAGTATTTT. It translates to CASSFAGGLTDTQYF. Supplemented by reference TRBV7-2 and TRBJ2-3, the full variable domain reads GAGVSQSPSNKVTEKGKDVELRCDPISGHTALYWYRQSLGQGLEFLIYFQGNSAPDKSGLPSDRFSAERTGGSVSTLTIQRTQQEDSAVYLCASSFAGGLTDTQYFGPGTRLTVL.

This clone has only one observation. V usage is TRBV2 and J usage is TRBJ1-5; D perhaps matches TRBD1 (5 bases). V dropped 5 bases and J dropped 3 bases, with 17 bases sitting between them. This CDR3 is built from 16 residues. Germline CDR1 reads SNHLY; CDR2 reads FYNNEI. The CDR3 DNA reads TGTGCCAGCAGTAAAGAGGTCGCAGGGAACAATCAGCCCCAGCATTTT. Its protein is CASSKEVAGNNQPQHF.

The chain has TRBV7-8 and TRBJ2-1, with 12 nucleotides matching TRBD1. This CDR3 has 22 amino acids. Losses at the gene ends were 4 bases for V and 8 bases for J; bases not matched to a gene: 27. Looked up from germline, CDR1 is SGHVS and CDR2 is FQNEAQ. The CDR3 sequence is CASSSRLGDRGPSGGLGHEQFF. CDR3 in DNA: TGTGCCAGCAGCTCCCGACTGGGGGACAGGGGGCCCAGCGGGGGTTTGGGCCATGAGCAGTTCTTC.

The CDR3 sequence is CASSPGTGDQPQHF. The DNA of the CDR3 is TGTGCCAGCAGCCCCGGGACAGGGGATCAGCCCCAGCATTTT. The rearrangement joins TRBV3-1 (or the pseudogene TRBV3-2) to TRBJ1-5, with TRBD1 identical over 10 bases. From germline, CDR1 is LGHDT and CDR2 YNNKEL (reference sequence). The CDR3 runs 14 residues. The V gene end was trimmed by 4 bases and the J gene end by 5 bases; junction bases not matched to a gene: 2.

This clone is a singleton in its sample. The CDR3 reads CASSELAGVAYEQYF. The CDR3, as DNA: TGTGCCAGCAGTGAACTAGCGGGAGTGGCCTACGAGCAGTACTTC. V usage is TRBV6-1 and J usage is TRBJ2-7; 10 bases are a match to TRBD2. Germline V gene data show CDR1 as MNHNS and CDR2 as SASEGT. The CDR3 runs 15 residues. V gave up 2 bases and J gave up 2 bases; unmatched junction bases: 3.

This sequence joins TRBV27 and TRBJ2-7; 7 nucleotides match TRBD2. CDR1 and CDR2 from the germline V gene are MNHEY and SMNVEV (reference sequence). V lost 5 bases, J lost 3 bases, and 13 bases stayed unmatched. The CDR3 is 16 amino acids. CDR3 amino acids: CASSPLSERGYYEQYF. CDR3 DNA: TGTGCCAGCAGTCCACTCAGTGAGCGGGGCTACTACGAGCAGTACTTC.

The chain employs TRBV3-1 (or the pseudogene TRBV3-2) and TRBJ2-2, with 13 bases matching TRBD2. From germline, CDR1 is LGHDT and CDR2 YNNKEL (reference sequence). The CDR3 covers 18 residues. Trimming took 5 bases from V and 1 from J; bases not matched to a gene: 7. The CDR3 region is CASSSPGLAGQNTGELFF. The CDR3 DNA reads TGTGCCAGCAGCTCTCCGGGACTAGCGGGACAGAACACCGGGGAGCTGTTTTTT.

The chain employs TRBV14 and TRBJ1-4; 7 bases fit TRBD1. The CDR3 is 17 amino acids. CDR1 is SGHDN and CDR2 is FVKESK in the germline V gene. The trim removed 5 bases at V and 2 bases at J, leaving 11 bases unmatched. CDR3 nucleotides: TGTGCCAGCAGCGCACACTCTACCAGGGGGACTAATGAAAAACTGTTTTTT. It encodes CASSAHSTRGTNEKLFF. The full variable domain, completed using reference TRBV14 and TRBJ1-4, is EAGVTQFPSHSVIEKGQTVTLRCDPISGHDNLYWYRRVMGKEIKFLLHFVKESKQDESGMPNNRFLAERTGGTYSTLKVQPAELEDSGVYFCASSAHSTRGTNEKLFFGSGTQLSVL.

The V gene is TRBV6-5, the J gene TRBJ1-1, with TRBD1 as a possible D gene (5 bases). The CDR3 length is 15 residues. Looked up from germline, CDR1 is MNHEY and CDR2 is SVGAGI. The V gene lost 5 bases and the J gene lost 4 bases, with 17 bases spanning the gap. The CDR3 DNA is TGTGCCAGCAGTAGTACAGGCGCCGGAGCCACTGAAGCTTTCTTT. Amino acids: CASSSTGAGATEAFF.

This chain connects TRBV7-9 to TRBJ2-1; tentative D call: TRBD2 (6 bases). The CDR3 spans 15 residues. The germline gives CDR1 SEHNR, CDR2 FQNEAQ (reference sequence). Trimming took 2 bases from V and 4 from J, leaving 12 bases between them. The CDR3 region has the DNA TGTGCCAGCAGCTTACAAGGTAGCGGATACAATGAGCAGTTCTTC. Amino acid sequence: CASSLQGSGYNEQFF.